What follows describes a single T cell receptor beta chain. As yet, its antigen is unknown. The CDR3 extends over 11 amino acids. Germline V gives CDR1 SEHNR, CDR2 FQNEAQ (reference sequence). V lost 7 bases to trimming and J lost 2 bases, with 5 bases between them. The sample is drawn from a study of response to subunit inactivated influenza vaccine. Study-wide findings and caveats: Seasonal influenza vaccination, on each occasion, was suggested by the authors to recruit few new T cells.

TCRdb re-called the RT-PCR reads through MiXCR, storing one row per CDR3 protein. The sample lists more than 700,000 distinct CDR3 sequences, 21% occurring once. V and J are TRBV7-9 and TRBJ1-1; D unresolved. The receptor's source is a man in his forties or fifties who received an inactivated influenza vaccine. The material was PBMCs from blood, obtained around 5 days after vaccination. CDR3 sequence: CASKSNTEAFF. Written as DNA, the CDR3 is TGTGCCAGCAAGAGCAACACTGAAGCTTTCTTT.